These 29 T cell receptor beta chains came from one sample sequenced in a study of cytomegalovirus exposure and HLA in healthy donors. PCR primers comprised 60 Vbeta and 13 Jbeta primers. Assay used: immunoSEQ multiplex PCR; TCRdb lists only in-frame clones, some missing. The sample contains about 140,000 clones, around two thirds of which appear only once. The sample taken for sequencing was PBMCs. All receptors come from a young man in good health and CMV-seropositive.

V usage is TRBV10-2 and J usage is TRBJ1-1, with a tentative D call TRBD1 (6 bases). CDR3 length equals 12 residues. V shed 8 bases and J shed 6 bases, with 13 bases lying between them. The germline gives CDR1 WSHSY, CDR2 SAAADI. CDR3 DNA sequence: TGCGCCAGCTCATTCTACAGGGCTGAAGCTTTCTTT. It specifies CASSFYRAEAFF.

V gene TRBV5-8 combines with J gene TRBJ1-3; 8 nucleotides line up with TRBD1. After removal of 0 bases from V and 4 bases from J, the junction contained 3 bases not matched to a gene. The CDR3 extends over 15 amino acids. Germline lookup yields CDR1 SGHTS and CDR2 YDEGEE. The DNA for the CDR3 is TGTGCCAGCAGCTTGGGACAGGGGAAGGGAAACACCATATATTTT. Translated: CASSLGQGKGNTIYF.

J is TRBJ2-5 and V is TRBV4-2; 7 bases are shared with TRBD2. The DNA end lines up better with TRBJ2-7; the J call may be wrong. Germline assignment: CDR1 LGHNA and CDR2 YNFKEQ. The CDR3 spans 15 residues. The chain's CDR3 is CASSQGSGNTYEQYF. CDR3 nucleotide sequence: TGTGCCAGCAGCCAGGGGAGCGGGAACACCTACGAGCAGTACTTC.

In this sample, this clone turned up a few times. The genes are TRBV4-2 and TRBJ1-6; 9 nucleotides agree with TRBD1. CDR1 LGHNA and CDR2 YNFKEQ come from the germline V gene. The CDR3 is made up of 16 amino acids. The V segment lost 5 bases and the J segment 4 bases; nucleotides outside the gene matches: 6. The CDR3, as DNA: TGTGCCAGCAGCAAGGGGGACAGGGAATATAATTCACCCCTCCACTTT. Encoded protein: CASSKGDREYNSPLHF.

As to this clone: The junction and the germline gene differ at one end; a read error may be behind it. V usage is TRBV7-9 and J usage is TRBJ2-7; 14 bases are a match to TRBD2. The CDR3 consists of 15 residues. CDR1 is SEHNR, CDR2 FQNEAQ, per germline (reference sequence). CDR3 region: CSSSVGLAGGYEQYF. The CDR3 DNA sequence: TGTTCCAGCAGCGTCGGACTAGCGGGGGGCTACGAGCAGTACTTC.

This clone was seen a few times. The J gene is TRBJ1-4, the V gene TRBV6-5, with 7 bases identical to TRBD1. Germline V gene sequence: CDR1 MNHEY, CDR2 SVGAGI. CDR3 length equals 15 residues. J was trimmed by 5 bases and V by 0 bases; bases with no gene match: 3. CDR3 loop: CASSYSGQLNEKLFF. In DNA, the CDR3 is TGTGCCAGCAGTTACTCGGGACAGCTGAATGAAAAACTGTTTTTT.

This chain joins TRBV28 and TRBJ2-7, with D perhaps TRBD2 (5 bases). This CDR3 has 15 residues. The germline V gene encodes CDR1 MDHEN and CDR2 SYDVKM. V was trimmed by 0 bases and J by 6 bases, leaving 15 bases between them. The CDR3 sequence: CASSLCKRDPCEQYF. In DNA form, the CDR3 reads TGTGCCAGCAGTTTATGCAAGAGGGATCCGTGCGAGCAGTACTTC. Using reference TRBV28 and TRBJ2-7 for the parts outside the CDR3, the full variable domain is DVKVTQSSRYLVKRTGEKVFLECVQDMDHENMFWYRQDPGLGLRLIYFSYDVKMKEKGDIPEGYSVSREKKERFSLILESASTNQTSMYLCASSLCKRDPCEQYFGPGTRLTVT.

The V gene is TRBV28, the J gene TRBJ2-7; the D gene is possibly TRBD1 (6 bases). The CDR3 length is 12 residues. Looked up from germline, CDR1 is MDHEN and CDR2 is SYDVKM. V was pared by 5 bases and J by 4 bases, with 9 bases between. The CDR3 DNA sequence: TGTGCCAGCAGTAAACAGGGTTACGAGCAGTACTTC. It yields the protein CASSKQGYEQYF.

This clone was detected only once. CDR3 loop: CASSGTGTQETQYF. In DNA form, the CDR3 reads TGTGCCAGCAGCGGGACAGGGACACAAGAGACCCAGTACTTC. This sequence joins TRBV6-5 and TRBJ2-5, with 9 bases lining up with TRBD1. The V segment lost 6 bases and the J segment 2 bases; nucleotides outside the gene matches: 4. CDR1 and CDR2 from the germline V gene are MNHEY and SVGAGI. CDR3 length equals 14 residues.

In regard to this clone: The germline gene is not matched at one end of the junction; a read error may be the cause. The chain combines TRBV5-1 with TRBJ2-7; 10 nucleotides match TRBD2. Looked up from germline, CDR1 is SGHRS and CDR2 is YFSETQ. CDR3 length: 14 residues. CDR3 DNA sequence: TGCGTCAGCAGCTTGGCCAGCGGGAGGGCCGAGCAGTACTTC. Residues: CVSSLASGRAEQYF.

CDR3 loop: CAWSVGGDLYEQYF. In DNA, the CDR3 is TGTGCCTGGAGTGTAGGAGGGGACCTATACGAGCAGTACTTC. V and J are TRBV30 and TRBJ2-7; maybe TRBD2 (6 bases). Trimming stripped 0 bases from V and 4 bases from J, with 13 bases between. The CDR3 runs to 14 residues. The germline V gene has CDR1 GTSNPN and CDR2 SVGIG (reference sequence).

For this clone: At one of its ends the junction is not consistent with the germline gene, which may arise from a read error. V and J are TRBV5-1 and TRBJ2-5; 8 positions agree with TRBD2. This CDR3 is 17 amino acids long. Germline lookup yields CDR1 SGHRS and CDR2 YFSETQ. The CDR3 DNA reads as TGCGCCAGCAGCTTGGCCAGCGGGGGTGGCATAGGAGAGGCCCAGTACTTC. Its translation: CASSLASGGGIGEAQYF.

The V call is TRBV9, the J call TRBJ1-3; tentative D call: TRBD1 (5 bases). Germline loops: CDR1 SGDLS, CDR2 YYNGEE. Trimming cost V 0 bases and J 4 bases, with 8 bases left between them. The CDR3 loop spans 14 amino acids. The CDR3 loop reads CASSVVSGGNTIYF. In nucleotides, the CDR3 is TGTGCCAGCAGCGTAGTATCAGGGGGAAACACCATATATTTT.

This chain joins TRBV14 and TRBJ2-1, with a tentative D call TRBD2 (6 bases). The length of the CDR3 is 16 residues. The germline gives CDR1 SGHDN, CDR2 FVKESK. Trimming removed 2 bases from V and 6 bases from J, with 17 bases in between. The CDR3 sequence is CASSQNRGDVSNEQFF. The CDR3 DNA reads TGTGCCAGCAGCCAAAATCGCGGGGACGTGAGCAATGAGCAGTTCTTC.

The chain combines TRBV14 with TRBJ1-5; D is perhaps TRBD1 (6 bases). Germline lookup yields CDR1 SGHDN and CDR2 FVKESK. This CDR3 has 14 residues. V was pared by 5 bases and J by 7 bases, with 15 bases between. CDR3 sequence (DNA): TGTGCCAGCAGCACAAATACAGGGTCCCAGCCCCAGCATTTT. It yields the protein CASSTNTGSQPQHF.

This clone was seen a handful of times. The gene calls are TRBV5-1 and TRBJ2-5, with D possibly matching TRBD2 (5 bases). The germline V and J ends were trimmed by 2 bases and 2 bases, with 10 bases remaining between them. CDR1 and CDR2 (germline): SGHRS, YFSETQ. This CDR3 contains 14 residues. The CDR3: CASSFRAAQETQYF. Here the CDR3 DNA reads TGCGCCAGCAGCTTCCGAGCGGCACAAGAGACCCAGTACTTC.

V gene TRBV6-1 combines with J gene TRBJ2-6; weak D call: TRBD1 (5 bases). Germline values: CDR1 MNHNS, CDR2 SASEGT. The CDR3 runs to 18 residues. V was pared by 0 bases and J by 2 bases, with 14 bases between. CDR3 nucleotide sequence: TGTGCCAGCAGTGAAGCCCAATCCAGGGTGGCTGGGGCCAACGTCCTGACTTTC. Encoded protein: CASSEAQSRVAGANVLTF.

The chain links TRBV7-8 to TRBJ1-2; 12 bases fit TRBD1. This CDR3 is built from 16 residues. Germline trimming cut 7 bases from V and 8 bases from J; bases unmatched to any gene: 14. CDR1 and CDR2 (germline): SGHVS, FQNEAQ. The CDR3 region has the DNA TGTGCCAGCACCAACCTGGAGGGACAGGGGGCGGAAGGCTACACCTTC. Its translation is CASTNLEGQGAEGYTF.

The V gene is TRBV28, the J gene TRBJ1-1; tentative D call: TRBD1 (5 bases). V was trimmed by 6 bases and J by 3 bases, leaving 26 bases between them. The length of the CDR3 is 18 residues. Germline values: CDR1 MDHEN, CDR2 SYDVKM. The CDR3 DNA reads TGTGCCAGCAGGCCGGACCCCCCACGAGGCGGGACTGACACTGAAGCTTTCTTT. Translated: CASRPDPPRGGTDTEAFF. Using reference TRBV28 and TRBJ1-1 for the parts outside the CDR3, the full variable domain is DVKVTQSSRYLVKRTGEKVFLECVQDMDHENMFWYRQDPGLGLRLIYFSYDVKMKEKGDIPEGYSVSREKKERFSLILESASTNQTSMYLCASRPDPPRGGTDTEAFFGQGTRLTVV.

This CDR3 is CALGGGIDYGYTF. The CDR3 DNA reads as TGTGCCCTCGGGGGGGGCATTGACTATGGCTACACCTTC. This chain uses TRBV28 with TRBJ1-2; tentatively, D is TRBD1 (6 bases). Trimming removed 11 bases at V and 3 bases at J, with 16 bases between. Germline assignment: CDR1 MDHEN and CDR2 SYDVKM. The CDR3 spans 13 residues.

This chain joins TRBV6-5 and TRBJ1-1, with a weak D call TRBD1 (6 bases). V dropped 5 bases and J dropped 6 bases, with 13 bases sitting between them. Per germline, CDR1 MNHEY and CDR2 SVGAGI. The length of the CDR3 is 13 residues. CDR3 protein: CASSQGLPPEAFF. DNA of the CDR3: TGTGCCAGCAGTCAGGGGTTACCCCCTGAAGCTTTCTTT.

This clone has only a few counts. The rearrangement uses TRBV2 and TRBJ2-1; D unresolved. Trimming pared 6 bases from V and 7 bases from J, leaving 10 bases between. Looked up from germline, CDR1 is SNHLY and CDR2 is FYNNEI. This CDR3 is built from 12 residues. For the CDR3, the DNA is TGTGCCAGCAGAGATTTGCGGAATGAGCAGTTCTTC. Residues: CASRDLRNEQFF.

This clone was counted a few times. The rearrangement links TRBV5-1 to TRBJ1-1; D may be TRBD1 (5 bases). This CDR3 is 16 amino acids long. Germline-derived CDR1 and CDR2 are SGHRS and YFSETQ. Between the trimmed V and J ends, which lost 0 bases and 0 bases, there was a span of 12 bases. The CDR3 DNA reads as TGCGCCAGCAGCTTGGTTAGGGGCTCAATGAACACTGAAGCTTTCTTT. This encodes CASSLVRGSMNTEAFF.

This chain links TRBV4-1 with TRBJ2-7; D unresolved. Trimming stripped 0 bases from V and 7 bases from J, with 19 bases between. Germline V gene sequence: CDR1 MGHRA, CDR2 YSYEKL. The CDR3 extends over 16 amino acids. CDR3 nucleotide sequence: TGCGCCAGCAGCCAAGAGACCGGCAGGAACCTGGTGGAGCAGTACTTC. Residues: CASSQETGRNLVEQYF.

This chain connects TRBV29-1 to TRBJ2-3; TRBD2 matches 10 bases. Germline CDR1 and CDR2: SQVTM and ANQGSEA. The trim removed 4 bases at V and 0 bases at J, leaving 7 bases unmatched. The CDR3 loop spans 16 amino acids. The CDR3 region has the DNA TGCAGCGTTGTGTCTAGCGGGAGTAGGAGCACAGATACGCAGTATTTT. Residues: CSVVSSGSRSTDTQYF.

In its sample, this clone was seen a few times. The chain uses TRBV6-1 and TRBJ2-5; D perhaps matches TRBD1 (7 bases). Judging by the DNA end, TRBJ2-7 fits better; the J call may be wrong. This CDR3 is 14 amino acids long. Germline loops: CDR1 MNHNS, CDR2 SASEGT. The CDR3 DNA reads as TGTGCCAGCAGTGATCCAGGGGGGCTTGACGAGCAGTACTTC. This sequence encodes CASSDPGGLDEQYF.

The chain uses TRBV12-5 and TRBJ2-2; the D gene is possibly TRBD1 (6 bases). Trimming took off 6 bases at V and 1 base at J, with 12 bases between the two ends. The CDR3 runs to 15 residues. Germline CDR1 is LGHNT and CDR2 is FRNRAP. The CDR3 loop is CASGTGTLNTGELFF. The CDR3 DNA is TGTGCTAGTGGGACCGGGACACTGAACACCGGGGAGCTGTTTTTT.

This clone came up a few times. This chain uses TRBV6-1 with TRBJ2-7; 10 bases are shared with TRBD1. Germline CDR1 reads MNHNS; CDR2 reads SASEGT. The ends lost 7 bases at V and 4 bases at J; junction bases unmatched: 7. The CDR3 has 14 amino acids. The CDR3 sequence: CASTPGQGSYEQYF. The CDR3 bases are TGTGCCAGCACTCCGGGACAGGGGAGTTACGAGCAGTACTTC.

This clone came up a few times. This sequence joins TRBV6-1 and TRBJ1-1; D unresolved. This CDR3 comprises 13 residues. Germline lookup yields CDR1 MNHNS and CDR2 SASEGT. V was cut by 7 bases and J by 6 bases, with 15 bases left in between. This chain's CDR3 is CASKFPDRAEAFF. The DNA of the CDR3 is TGTGCCAGCAAATTTCCAGATCGGGCTGAAGCTTTCTTT.